The subject of this entry is one T cell receptor beta chain. Its antigen is as yet unknown. Deep-level settings were used for running the assay. Source study methods: In the immunoSEQ data, sequences were junction-only and lacked quality scores, so filtering differed. The repertoire was sequenced with immunoSEQ multiplex PCR; TCRdb's copy has only in-frame clones and lacks some. V, J and clone size reflect that table, while D and trimming were determined from the DNA. The data show 2 million to 2.5 million clones, with 85% to 95% seen just once and about 0.37% held by the top ten. These data are taken from a study of shared clonotypes between healthy human individuals. Study-wide findings and caveats: What limited the represented genetic and exposure-history diversity was the small number of donors.

The CDR3 spans 13 residues. The ends lost 5 bases at V and 11 bases at J; junction bases unmatched: 9. Germline loops: CDR1 SGHAT, CDR2 FQNNGV. The receptor was isolated from a young man in good health. Some clones in this sample may be carry-over from other donors' samples. The chain links TRBV11-2 to TRBJ1-1, with TRBD1 matching over 9 bases. The sample taken for sequencing was naive CD4+ T cells from PBMCs. Specified subset: CD45RA+ positively selected. In nucleotides, the CDR3 is TGTGCCAGCAGCGAGGGGACAGGGACTATTGCTTTCTTT. Its protein product is CASSEGTGTIAFF. The variable domain in full, with the rest retrieved from reference TRBV11-2 and TRBJ1-1, is EAGVAQSPRYKIIEKRQSVAFWCNPISGHATLYWYQQILGQGPKLLIQFQNNGVVDDSQLPKDRFSAERLKGVDSTLKIQPAKLEDSAVYLCASSEGTGTIAFFGQGTRLTVV.